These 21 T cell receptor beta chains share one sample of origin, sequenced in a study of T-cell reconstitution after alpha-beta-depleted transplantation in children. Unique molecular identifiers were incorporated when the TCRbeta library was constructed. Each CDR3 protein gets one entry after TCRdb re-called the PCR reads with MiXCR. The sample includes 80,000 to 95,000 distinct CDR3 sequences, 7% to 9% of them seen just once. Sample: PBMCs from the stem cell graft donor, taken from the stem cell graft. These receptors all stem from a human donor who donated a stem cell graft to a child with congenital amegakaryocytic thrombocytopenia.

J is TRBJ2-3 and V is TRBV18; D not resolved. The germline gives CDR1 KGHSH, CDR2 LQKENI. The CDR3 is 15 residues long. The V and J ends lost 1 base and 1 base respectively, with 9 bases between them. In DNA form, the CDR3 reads TGTGCCAGCTCACCACAAATGACGGGCACAGATACGCAGTATTTT. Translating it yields CASSPQMTGTDTQYF.

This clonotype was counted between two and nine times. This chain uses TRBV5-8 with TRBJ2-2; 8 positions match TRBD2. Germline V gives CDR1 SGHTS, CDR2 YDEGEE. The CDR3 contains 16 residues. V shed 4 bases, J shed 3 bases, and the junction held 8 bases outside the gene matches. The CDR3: CASSPRRGEDTGELFF. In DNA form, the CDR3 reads TGTGCCAGCAGCCCACGGCGGGGGGAGGACACCGGGGAGCTGTTTTTT.

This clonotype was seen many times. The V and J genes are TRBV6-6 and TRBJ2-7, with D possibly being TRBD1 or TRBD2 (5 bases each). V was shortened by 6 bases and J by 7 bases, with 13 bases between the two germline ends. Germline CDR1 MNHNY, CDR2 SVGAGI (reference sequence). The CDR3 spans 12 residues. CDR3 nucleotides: TGTGCCAGCAGGCACGGGACCCTTGAGCAGTACTTC. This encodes CASRHGTLEQYF.

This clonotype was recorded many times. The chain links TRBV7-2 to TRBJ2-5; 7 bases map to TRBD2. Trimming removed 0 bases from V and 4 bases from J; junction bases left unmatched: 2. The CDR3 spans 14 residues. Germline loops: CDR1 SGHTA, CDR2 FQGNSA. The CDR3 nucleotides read TGTGCCAGCAGCTTAGCAGGGAGGGGAGAGACCCAGTACTTC. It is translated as CASSLAGRGETQYF.

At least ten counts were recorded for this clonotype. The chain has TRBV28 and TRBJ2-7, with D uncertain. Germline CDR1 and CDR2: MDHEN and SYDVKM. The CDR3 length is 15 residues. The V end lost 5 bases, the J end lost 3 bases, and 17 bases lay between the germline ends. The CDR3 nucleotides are TGTGCCAGCAGTGGCAGACGGCTCTGGGGCTACGAGCAGTACTTC. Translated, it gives CASSGRRLWGYEQYF. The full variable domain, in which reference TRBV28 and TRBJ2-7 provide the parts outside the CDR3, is DVKVTQSSRYLVKRTGEKVFLECVQDMDHENMFWYRQDPGLGLRLIYFSYDVKMKEKGDIPEGYSVSREKKERFSLILESASTNQTSMYLCASSGRRLWGYEQYFGPGTRLTVT.

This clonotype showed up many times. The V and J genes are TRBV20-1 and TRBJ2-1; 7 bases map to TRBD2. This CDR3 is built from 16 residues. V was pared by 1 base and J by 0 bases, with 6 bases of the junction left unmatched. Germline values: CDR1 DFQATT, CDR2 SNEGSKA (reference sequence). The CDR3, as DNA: TGCAGTGCTAGAGGTTCCCTAGCGGTCTCCTACAATGAGCAGTTCTTC. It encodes CSARGSLAVSYNEQFF.

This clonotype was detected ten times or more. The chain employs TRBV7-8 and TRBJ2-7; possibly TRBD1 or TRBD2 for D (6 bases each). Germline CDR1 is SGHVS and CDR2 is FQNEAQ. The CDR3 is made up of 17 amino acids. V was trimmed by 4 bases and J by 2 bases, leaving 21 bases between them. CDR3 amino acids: CASSSQVRGPIPYEQYF. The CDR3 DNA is TGTGCCAGCAGCTCCCAAGTCCGGGGGCCAATTCCCTACGAGCAGTACTTC.

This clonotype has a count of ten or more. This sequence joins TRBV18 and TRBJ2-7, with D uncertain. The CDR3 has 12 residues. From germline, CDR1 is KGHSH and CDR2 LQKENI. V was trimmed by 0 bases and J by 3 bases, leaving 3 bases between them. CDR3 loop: CASSPPNYEQYF. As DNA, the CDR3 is TGTGCCAGCTCACCACCAAACTACGAGCAGTACTTC.

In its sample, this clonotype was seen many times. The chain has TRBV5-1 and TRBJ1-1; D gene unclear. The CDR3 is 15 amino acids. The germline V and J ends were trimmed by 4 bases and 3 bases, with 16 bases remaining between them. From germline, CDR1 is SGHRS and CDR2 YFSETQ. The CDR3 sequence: CASSVVRVGDTEAFF. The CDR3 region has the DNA TGCGCCAGCAGCGTGGTCCGGGTTGGCGACACTGAAGCTTTCTTT.

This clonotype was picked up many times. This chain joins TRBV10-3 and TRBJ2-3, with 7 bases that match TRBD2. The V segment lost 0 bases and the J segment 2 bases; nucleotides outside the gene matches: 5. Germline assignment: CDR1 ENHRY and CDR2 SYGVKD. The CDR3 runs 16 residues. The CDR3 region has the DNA TGTGCCATCAGTGAGTCTCGGAGCGGGATCACAGATACGCAGTATTTT. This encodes CAISESRSGITDTQYF.

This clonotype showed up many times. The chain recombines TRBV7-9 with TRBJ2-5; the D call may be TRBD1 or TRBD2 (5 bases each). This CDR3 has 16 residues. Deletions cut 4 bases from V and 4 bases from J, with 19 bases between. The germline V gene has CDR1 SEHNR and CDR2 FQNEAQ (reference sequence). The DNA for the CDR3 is TGTGCCAGCAGCTCAGAGTTGGACTCGAGGGGAGAGACCCAGTACTTC. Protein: CASSSELDSRGETQYF. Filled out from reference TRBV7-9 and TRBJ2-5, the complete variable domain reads DTGVSQNPRHKITKRGQNVTFRCDPISEHNRLYWYRQTLGQGPEFLTYFQNEAQLEKSRLLSDRFSAERPKGSFSTLEIQRTEQGDSAMYLCASSSELDSRGETQYFGPGTRLLVL.

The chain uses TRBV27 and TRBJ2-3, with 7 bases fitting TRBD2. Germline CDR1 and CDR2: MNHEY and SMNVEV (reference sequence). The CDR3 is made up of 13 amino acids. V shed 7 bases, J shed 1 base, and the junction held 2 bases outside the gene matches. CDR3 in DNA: TGTGCCAGCAACGCGGGGGGCACAGATACGCAGTATTTT. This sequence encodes CASNAGGTDTQYF.

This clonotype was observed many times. CDR3 amino acids: CASSTLQGRVKEKLFF. In nucleotides, the CDR3 is TGTGCCAGCAGTACCTTACAGGGGAGGGTGAAGGAAAAACTGTTTTTT. J is TRBJ1-4 and V is TRBV27; 7 bases fit TRBD1. The CDR3 totals 16 residues. V lost 5 bases to trimming and J lost 8 bases; unmatched junction nucleotides: 14. CDR1 is MNHEY and CDR2 is SMNVEV in the germline V gene (reference sequence). Variable domain in full (rest from reference TRBV27 and TRBJ1-4): EAQVTQNPRYLITVTGKKLTVTCSQNMNHEYMSWYRQDPGLGLRQIYYSMNVEVTDKGDVPEGYKVSRKEKRNFPLILESPSPNQTSLYFCASSTLQGRVKEKLFFGSGTQLSVL.

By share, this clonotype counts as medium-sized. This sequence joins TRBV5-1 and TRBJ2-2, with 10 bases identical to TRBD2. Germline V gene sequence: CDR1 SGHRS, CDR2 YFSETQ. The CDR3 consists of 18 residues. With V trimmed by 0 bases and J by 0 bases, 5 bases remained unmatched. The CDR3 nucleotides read TGCGCCAGCAGCTTGGAGCCTAGCGGGAGTTCGAACACCGGGGAGCTGTTTTTT. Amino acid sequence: CASSLEPSGSSNTGELFF.

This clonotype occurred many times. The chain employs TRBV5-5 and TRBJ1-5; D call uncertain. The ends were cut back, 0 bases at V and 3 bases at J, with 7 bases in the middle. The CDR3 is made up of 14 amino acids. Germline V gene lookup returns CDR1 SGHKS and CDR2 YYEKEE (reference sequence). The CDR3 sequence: CASSLDGVNQPQHF. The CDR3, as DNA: TGTGCCAGCAGCTTGGACGGGGTCAATCAGCCCCAGCATTTT.

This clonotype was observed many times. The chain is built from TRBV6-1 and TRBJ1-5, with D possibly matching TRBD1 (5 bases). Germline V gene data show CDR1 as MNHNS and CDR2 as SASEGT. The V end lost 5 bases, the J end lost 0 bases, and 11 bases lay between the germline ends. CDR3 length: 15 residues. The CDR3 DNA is TGTGCCAGCAGTACGGGGCTTCATAGCAATCAGCCCCAGCATTTT. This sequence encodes CASSTGLHSNQPQHF.

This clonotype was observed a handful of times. CDR3 loop: CASSLTGTYTDTQYF. In nucleotides, the CDR3 is TGCGCCAGCAGCTTGACCGGGACTTACACAGATACGCAGTATTTT. V gene TRBV5-1 combines with J gene TRBJ2-3; tentative D call: TRBD2 (6 bases). The CDR3 runs 15 residues. CDR1 SGHRS and CDR2 YFSETQ come from the germline V gene. V was trimmed by 1 base and J by 2 bases, leaving 11 bases between them.

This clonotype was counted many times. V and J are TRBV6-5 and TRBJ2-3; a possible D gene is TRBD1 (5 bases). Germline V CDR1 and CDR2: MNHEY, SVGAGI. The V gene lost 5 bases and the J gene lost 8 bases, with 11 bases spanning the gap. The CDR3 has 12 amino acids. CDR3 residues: CASSRGRATQYF. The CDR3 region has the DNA TGTGCCAGCAGTAGGGGCCGGGCTACGCAGTATTTT.

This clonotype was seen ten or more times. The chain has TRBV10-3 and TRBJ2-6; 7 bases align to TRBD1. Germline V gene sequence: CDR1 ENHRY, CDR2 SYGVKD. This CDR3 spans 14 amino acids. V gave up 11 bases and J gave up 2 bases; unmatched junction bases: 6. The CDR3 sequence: CAAAQGAGANVLTF. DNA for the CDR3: TGTGCCGCCGCCCAGGGGGCTGGGGCCAACGTCCTGACTTTC.

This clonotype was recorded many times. CDR3 DNA: TGTGCCAGCAGCTTATATGCGGGAGGAGGAGAGACCCAGTACTTC. Translating gives CASSLYAGGGETQYF. This chain uses TRBV7-3 with TRBJ2-5; 8 bases are a match to TRBD2. Germline assignment: CDR1 SGHTA and CDR2 FQGTGA. Trimming at V came to 2 bases and at J to 4 bases, leaving 6 bases not matched to a gene. The CDR3 is 15 amino acids.

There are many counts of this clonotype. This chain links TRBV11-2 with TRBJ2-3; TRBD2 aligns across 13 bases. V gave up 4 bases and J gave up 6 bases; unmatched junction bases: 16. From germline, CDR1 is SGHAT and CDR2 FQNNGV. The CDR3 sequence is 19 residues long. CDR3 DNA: TGTGCCAGCAGCTCCCCGGGACTAGCGGGAAGGAGGTTCTTGGATACGCAGTATTTT. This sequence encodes CASSSPGLAGRRFLDTQYF.